One T cell receptor beta chain is described in this entry. Its target is not known. The sample is drawn from a study of T cell repertoires in cytomegalovirus infection. Study findings and constraints: Dominant in the ex vivo response were TCR beta clonotypes restricted by HLA-C and specific for CMV.

Each CDR3 protein gets one entry after TCRdb re-called the reads with MiXCR. The repertoire holds 200,000 to 300,000 distinct CDR3 sequences, with over 9% as singletons. Looked up from germline, CDR1 is LGHNA and CDR2 is YSLEER. The CDR3 consists of 17 residues. With 0 bases removed from V and 8 bases from J, the gap between germline ends came to 17 bases. Material: PBMCs. This chain links TRBV4-3 with TRBJ1-6, with D unclear. The sequence derives from a human donor in good health (CMV status not recorded). Some clones in this sample may be carry-over from other donors' samples. The CDR3 sequence: CASSQEPQGSGDSPLHF. The CDR3 DNA reads as TGCGCCAGCAGCCAAGAGCCTCAAGGGTCTGGGGATTCACCCCTCCACTTT.